This entry lists 12 T cell receptor beta chains sequenced from one sample in a study of cytomegalovirus exposure and HLA in healthy donors. PCR was performed using 60 Vbeta and 13 Jbeta primers. Only in-frame clones appear in the TCRdb table, and some are missing; sequencing was by immunoSEQ multiplex PCR. The sample lists 100,000 to 150,000 clones, roughly 74% occurring once. Input material: PBMCs. The receptor set was obtained from a man aged 35 to 55 in good health and CMV-seronegative.

The CDR3 region is CASSLAGGTGALEQFF. The CDR3 DNA sequence: TGTGCCAGCAGCTTAGCGGGAGGCACAGGAGCCTTGGAGCAGTTCTTC. The chain couples TRBV7-6 to TRBJ2-1; possible D gene TRBD2, 6 bases. Germline V gives CDR1 SGHVS, CDR2 FNYEAQ. CDR3 size: 16 residues. V lost 0 bases and J lost 10, with 19 bases in between.

Here the CDR3 DNA reads TGTGCCAGCAGTGAAAGGCGGCCCCCGGTCGGGGAGCTGTTTTTT. It translates to CASSERRPPVGELFF. The rearrangement links TRBV2 to TRBJ2-2, with unresolved D. CDR1 and CDR2 from the germline V gene are SNHLY and FYNNEI. V was pared by 2 bases and J by 7 bases, with 14 bases between. The CDR3 has 15 amino acids.

This chain connects TRBV9 to TRBJ1-1, with D unclear. Trimming cost V 4 bases and J 5 bases, with 12 bases left between them. Germline CDR1 is SGDLS and CDR2 is YYNGEE. The CDR3 spans 13 residues. The CDR3 DNA sequence: TGTGCCAGCAGCCAGGAGGACGGGACTGAAGCTTTCTTT. This codes for CASSQEDGTEAFF.

This clone was observed a handful of times. The chain combines TRBV2 with TRBJ2-7; the D is unclear. V dropped 0 bases and J dropped 4 bases, with 7 bases sitting between them. This CDR3 is built from 13 residues. Germline V lookup: CDR1 SNHLY, CDR2 FYNNEI. The CDR3: CASSEAGAYEQYF. In nucleotides, the CDR3 is TGTGCCAGCAGTGAAGCTGGAGCATACGAGCAGTACTTC. Full variable domain (rest looked up from reference TRBV2 and TRBJ2-7): EPEVTQTPSHQVTQMGQEVILRCVPISNHLYFYWYRQILGQKVEFLVSFYNNEISEKSEIFDDQFSVERPDGSNFTLKIRSTKLEDSAMYFCASSEAGAYEQYFGPGTRLTVT.

This chain links TRBV14 with TRBJ1-3, with a possible D match to TRBD1 (5 bases). CDR1 is SGHDN, CDR2 FVKESK, per germline. The CDR3 loop spans 15 amino acids. The V end was cut by 2 bases, the J end by 1 base, with 9 bases between. The DNA for the CDR3 is TGTGCCAGCAGCCAAATACAGGTTTCTGGAAACACCATATATTTT. It specifies CASSQIQVSGNTIYF.

The count of this clone is one. The chain has TRBV5-6 and TRBJ2-6; 10 bases match TRBD2. CDR1 is SGHDT, CDR2 YYEEEE, per germline. After removal of 4 bases from V and 0 bases from J, the junction contained 4 bases not matched to a gene. The CDR3 runs to 17 residues. The CDR3 loop reads CASSASGGLSGANVLTF. CDR3 sequence (DNA): TGTGCCAGCAGCGCTAGCGGGGGCCTCTCTGGGGCCAACGTCCTGACTTTC.

CDR3 coding DNA: TGTGCCAGCAGCTTTTCCTCAAGCTCCAAGCAGTACTTC. Encoded protein: CASSFSSSSKQYF. The rearrangement links TRBV7-3 to TRBJ2-7, with no clear D. Trimming stripped 3 bases from V and 8 bases from J, with 14 bases between. The germline gives CDR1 SGHTA, CDR2 FQGTGA. CDR3 length equals 13 residues. The variable domain in full, completed from reference TRBV7-3 and TRBJ2-7, reads GAGVSQTPSNKVTEKGKYVELRCDPISGHTALYWYRQSLGQGPEFLIYFQGTGAADDSGLPNDRFFAVRPEGSVSTLKIQRTERGDSAVYLCASSFSSSSKQYFGPGTRLTVT.

This chain links TRBV5-4 with TRBJ1-2; no clear D. V gave up 0 bases and J gave up 8 bases, with 5 bases separating them. This CDR3 has 11 residues. Germline-derived CDR1 and CDR2 are SGHNT and YYREEE (reference sequence). The CDR3 loop is CASSLGPGYTF. The CDR3 DNA reads TGTGCCAGCAGCTTGGGTCCGGGCTACACCTTC.

The rearrangement joins TRBV19 to TRBJ2-7; 13 bases align to TRBD2. In germline, CDR1 is LNHDA, CDR2 SQIVND (reference sequence). After removal of 4 bases from V and 2 bases from J, the junction contained 2 bases not matched to a gene. The CDR3 is 15 residues long. Here the CDR3 DNA reads TGTGCCAGTAGTACACTAGCGGGGGGGGCCTACGAGCAGTACTTC. Encoded protein: CASSTLAGGAYEQYF. Combining the CDR3 with reference TRBV19 and TRBJ2-7 gives the whole variable domain DGGITQSPKYLFRKEGQNVTLSCEQNLNHDAMYWYRQDPGQGLRLIYYSQIVNDFQKGDIAEGYSVSREKKESFPLTVTSAQKNPTAFYLCASSTLAGGAYEQYFGPGTRLTVT.

This rearrangement joins TRBV9 to TRBJ2-5, with 7 nucleotides matching TRBD1. Unmatched junction bases numbered 3, after V lost 1 base and J lost 3 bases. The CDR3 runs 14 residues. Germline V gene sequence: CDR1 SGDLS, CDR2 YYNGEE. Written as DNA, the CDR3 is TGTGCCAGCAGCGTAAGAGGGACAGAAGAGACCCAGTACTTC. Protein sequence: CASSVRGTEETQYF.

The rearrangement uses TRBV11-2 and TRBJ2-1, with 11 bases lining up with TRBD2. CDR1 SGHAT and CDR2 FQNNGV come from the germline V gene. The junction had 16 bases not matched to a gene; V was cut back by 5 bases and J by 7 bases. CDR3 length equals 18 residues. The CDR3 loop is CASSIANLAGGGGNEQFF. CDR3 bases: TGTGCCAGCAGCATCGCAAACTTAGCGGGGGGGGGCGGGAATGAGCAGTTCTTC.

V gene TRBV5-4 combines with J gene TRBJ1-2; 10 bases map to TRBD1. Germline CDR1 reads SGHNT; CDR2 reads YYREEE (reference sequence). This CDR3 comprises 14 residues. The V gene end was trimmed by 4 bases and the J gene end by 4 bases; junction bases not matched to a gene: 4. The CDR3 reads CASSPRDRGYGYTF. CDR3 DNA: TGTGCCAGCAGCCCGCGGGACAGGGGCTATGGCTACACCTTC.